This record covers a single TCR beta chain. Antigen: not known. Assay used: immunoSEQ multiplex PCR; TCRdb lists only in-frame clones, some missing. The data show around 49,000 clones, around 79% seen once. This entry is derived from a study of OX40 agonist ivuxolimab in advanced cancers. Study overall: The patients received agonistic anti-OX40 (CD134) antibody ivuxolimab. Patients receiving dose escalation had hepatocellular carcinoma, melanoma, renal cell or head and neck cancer.

The CDR3 is 15 amino acids. CDR1 is SGHAT and CDR2 is FQNNGV in the germline V gene. Trimming cost V 8 bases and J 5 bases, with 22 bases left between them. Points from the study as a whole: CD4+ and CD8+ blood T cells expanded clonally by week 6 at 0.1 to 3.0 mg/kg.

The receptor's source is an adult with an advanced solid tumor such as melanoma, head and neck, liver or kidney cancer. The sequencing used CD4+ or CD8+ T cells sorted from blood, collected in a trial of the OX40 agonist ivuxolimab. The chain links TRBV11-2 to TRBJ2-7; TRBD1 or TRBD2 may be the D gene (5 bases each). CDR3 sequence reads: CASLGLRQGRNEQYF. The CDR3, as DNA: TGTGCCAGCCTGGGCCTGCGGCAGGGACGGAACGAGCAGTACTTC. The full variable domain, rest sourced from reference TRBV11-2 and TRBJ2-7, is EAGVAQSPRYKIIEKRQSVAFWCNPISGHATLYWYQQILGQGPKLLIQFQNNGVVDDSQLPKDRFSAERLKGVDSTLKIQPAKLEDSAVYLCASLGLRQGRNEQYFGPGTRLTVT.